A single TCR beta chain is shown here with its context. Its specific antigen is unknown. Base qualities were left out, and no much larger clone turns up one base away. The V end loses 3 bases and the J end loses 3 bases, and a stretch of 17 bases separates them. The CDR3 goes from the cysteine to the phenylalanine over 17 residues. Just the 51-base CDR3 DNA is kept, in frame starting at base 1. These data originate in a study of CD8 T cells in ankylosing spondylitis listed by TCRdb under 2017. With respect to the entire study: To find TCR variants linked to disease, the study profiled T cell receptor beta repertoires in ankylosing spondylitis patients and healthy donors. The full study cohort was made up of about two dozen ankylosing spondylitis patients and 95 to 130 healthy donors. Peripheral blood was sampled, and synovial fluid was additionally collected from ankylosing spondylitis patients.

Sequencing used an Illumina HiSeq 2500. Quantitative 5'-RACE with molecular barcodes was the method used to prepare the TCR beta libraries. The study's own analysis went as follows. A new computational method, built on a probabilistic model of VDJ rearrangement, was used to identify disease-linked TCR variants. TCRdb ran its own pipeline on the public reads, namely fastp trimming at Q25 and MiXCR clone calling, and kept in-frame beta chains. Every entry covers one CDR3 protein and lists the most common genes and DNA from its rows. TCRdb's processing, not the authors', yielded these V and J calls. This sample comprises 650,000 to 800,000 distinct CDR3 sequences, over 15% of them detected only once. The leading ten clones occupy 19% of the sample. Here is what the overall study found, with its caveats: The disease-linked clones showed a CD8+ phenotype and occurred at relatively low frequencies in peripheral blood. Some of the motif variants had been reported before in the synovial fluid and blood of reactive arthritis patients, a finding that suggests common disease-initiation mechanisms. The disease-linked clones were reported to be significantly enriched in matched synovial fluid samples from ankylosing spondylitis patients. A TCR beta motif of seven or eight highly homologous amino acid variants appeared characteristic of blood from ankylosing spondylitis patients.

In this chain, TRBV12-3 or TRBV12-4 is recombined with TRBJ2-2; a tentative D call is TRBD1 (6 bases match). This receptor was identified in a male donor with ankylosing spondylitis. Sequencing was carried out using blood, either unsorted or a sorted T cell fraction (not recorded which). The CDR3: CASSFQGLVLDTGELFF. At the DNA level, the sequence is TGTGCCAGCAGTTTTCAGGGGCTTGTTTTGGACACCGGGGAGCTGTTTTTT.